The 17 T cell receptor beta chains in this list originate from one sample, sequenced in a study of shared clonotypes between healthy human individuals. Generated by immunoSEQ multiplex PCR, the TCRdb table keeps only in-frame clones and is missing some. The table includes some 2,500,000 clones, 80% to 95% detected once. Material: naive CD4+ T cells from PBMCs. The subset here: CD45RA+ positively selected. The source is a man aged 18 to 30 in good health. Some clones in this sample may be carry-over from other donors' samples.

This chain uses TRBV19 with TRBJ1-2; D is uncertain. V lost 5 bases and J 2 bases, leaving 12 bases between the germline ends. This CDR3 spans 14 amino acids. CDR1 is LNHDA, CDR2 SQIVND, per germline (reference sequence). The CDR3 is CASSVGRLNYGYTF. The CDR3 bases are TGTGCCAGTAGTGTCGGCCGCTTAAACTATGGCTACACCTTC.

This rearrangement joins TRBV6-1 to TRBJ2-7, with D maybe TRBD2 (6 bases). V shed 5 bases and J shed 2 bases, with 13 bases lying between them. The germline CDR1 and CDR2 sequences are MNHNS and SASEGT. The CDR3 totals 14 residues. CDR3 amino acids: CASSPGTATYEQYF. The CDR3 DNA reads as TGTGCCAGCAGTCCCGGGACTGCCACCTACGAGCAGTACTTC.

This clone has just a few counts. The same CDR3 is also encoded by other DNA sequences in this sample. The chain has TRBV5-1 and TRBJ2-2; no clear D. This CDR3 comprises 12 residues. The V end lost 4 bases, the J end lost 2 bases, and 3 bases lay between the germline ends. The germline V gene has CDR1 SGHRS and CDR2 YFSETQ. CDR3 sequence reads: CASSVNTGELFF. CDR3 DNA sequence: TGCGCCAGCAGCGTAAACACCGGGGAGCTGTTTTTT.

The chain is built from TRBV6-6 and TRBJ2-2; 7 nucleotides line up with TRBD1. The CDR3 runs 16 residues. The germline V gene encodes CDR1 MNHNY and CDR2 SVGAGI (reference sequence). Trimming took 2 bases from V and 0 from J; bases not matched to a gene: 3. CDR3 sequence reads: CASSYPGQSNTGELFF. The CDR3 DNA reads TGTGCCAGCAGTTACCCGGGACAGTCGAACACCGGGGAGCTGTTTTTT.

The chain carries TRBV5-4 and TRBJ2-7, with a tentative D call TRBD1 (6 bases). The CDR3 runs to 17 residues. The germline CDR1 and CDR2 sequences are SGHNT and YYREEE (reference sequence). The V end lost 0 bases, the J end lost 2 bases, and 18 bases lay between the germline ends. The CDR3 region has the DNA TGTGCCAGCAGCTTGGGACCTCCTAGGGGGTTACCCTACGAGCAGTACTTC. Protein sequence: CASSLGPPRGLPYEQYF.

The chain recombines TRBV9 with TRBJ2-2; D not certain. Germline V gene data show CDR1 as SGDLS and CDR2 as YYNGEE. The CDR3 is made up of 15 amino acids. V lost 3 bases and J 1 base, leaving 10 bases between the germline ends. The CDR3 region has the DNA TGTGCCAGCAGCGCCCACCTAGGGAACACCGGGGAGCTGTTTTTT. Protein product: CASSAHLGNTGELFF.

The chain recombines TRBV7-8 with TRBJ2-7; D is possibly TRBD1 (5 bases). V lost 5 bases and J 2 bases, leaving 10 bases between the germline ends. Germline V gene data show CDR1 as SGHVS and CDR2 as FQNEAQ. The CDR3 runs 13 residues. The CDR3 DNA sequence: TGTGCCAGCAGCCGGACATCGACCTACGAGCAGTACTTC. This sequence encodes CASSRTSTYEQYF. The full variable domain, rest sourced from reference TRBV7-8 and TRBJ2-7, is GAGVSQSPRYKVAKRGQDVALRCDPISGHVSLFWYQQALGQGPEFLTYFQNEAQLDKSGLPSDRFFAERPEGSVSTLKIQRTQQEDSAVYLCASSRTSTYEQYFGPGTRLTVT.

This chain connects TRBV4-3 to TRBJ2-7; D is unresolved. This CDR3 spans 13 amino acids. Deletions cut 1 base from V and 6 bases from J, with 10 bases between. Germline V CDR1 and CDR2: LGHNA, YSLEER. The CDR3 DNA is TGCGCCAGCAGCCAAGTTCCCGTGAGCGAGCAGTACTTC. Its protein is CASSQVPVSEQYF.

The chain recombines TRBV28 with TRBJ1-5; possibly TRBD1 for D (6 bases). The CDR3 is made up of 16 amino acids. The germline CDR1 and CDR2 sequences are MDHEN and SYDVKM. Trimming took off 6 bases at V and 3 bases at J, with 18 bases between the two ends. CDR3 in DNA: TGTGCCAGCAGAACTCTCCGGGGGGCCCACAATCAGCCCCAGCATTTT. Encoded protein: CASRTLRGAHNQPQHF.

V and J are TRBV19 and TRBJ1-1; D not resolved. CDR1 is LNHDA and CDR2 is SQIVND in the germline V gene (reference sequence). V was cut by 3 bases and J by 1 base, with 9 bases left in between. The CDR3 has 14 amino acids. CDR3 in amino acids: CASSIGPPNTEAFF. The CDR3 DNA follows: TGTGCCAGTAGTATTGGCCCACCGAACACTGAAGCTTTCTTT.

This chain joins TRBV9 and TRBJ2-7; no definite D call. Trimming pared 1 base from V and 2 bases from J, leaving 10 bases between. CDR3 size: 14 residues. Germline-derived CDR1 and CDR2 are SGDLS and YYNGEE. The DNA for the CDR3 is TGTGCCAGCAGCGTATACCTCAACCCCTACGAGCAGTACTTC. It specifies CASSVYLNPYEQYF.

The rearrangement joins TRBV6-1 to TRBJ1-2; D perhaps matches TRBD1 (5 bases). V gave up 6 bases and J gave up 5 bases, with 16 bases separating them. Per the germline V gene, CDR1 is MNHNS and CDR2 is SASEGT. The CDR3 contains 14 residues. The CDR3, as DNA: TGTGCCAGCAGCGAGGGGCCCCCACCATATGGCTACACCTTC. It yields the protein CASSEGPPPYGYTF.

The chain has TRBV7-2 and TRBJ1-2, with TRBD1 as a possible D gene (5 bases). The V and J ends lost 4 bases and 4 bases respectively, with 19 bases between them. The CDR3 contains 16 residues. Germline V CDR1 and CDR2: SGHTA, FQGNSA. This chain's CDR3 is CASSSPSREISYGYTF. The CDR3 region has the DNA TGTGCCAGCAGCTCCCCGAGCAGGGAGATAAGCTATGGCTACACCTTC.

V gene TRBV6-1 combines with J gene TRBJ1-5; 8 bases agree with TRBD1. The CDR3 consists of 15 residues. The germline V gene encodes CDR1 MNHNS and CDR2 SASEGT. With V trimmed by 1 base and J by 2 bases, 1 base remained unmatched. The CDR3 bases are TGTGCCAGCAGTGAAGGGGGACAGGGCAATCAGCCCCAGCATTTT. This gives the protein CASSEGGQGNQPQHF.

The rearrangement uses TRBV7-2 and TRBJ1-2; maybe TRBD1 (6 bases). V was cut by 5 bases and J by 1 base, with 11 bases left in between. This CDR3 region has 14 residues. The germline V gene encodes CDR1 SGHTA and CDR2 FQGNSA. The CDR3 coding sequence is TGTGCCAGCAGCGAGCAGGGGAATAACTATGGCTACACCTTC. It yields the protein CASSEQGNNYGYTF.

This clone was seen only once. The V call is TRBV18, the J call TRBJ2-1; TRBD1 matches 8 bases. CDR1 and CDR2 (germline): KGHSH, LQKENI. CDR3 size: 13 residues. The trim removed 8 bases at V and 9 bases at J, leaving 9 bases unmatched. In DNA, the CDR3 is TGTGCCAGCCTGATACCAGGGGGCGGTGAGCAGTTCTTC. Amino acid sequence: CASLIPGGGEQFF.

V is TRBV5-6 and J is TRBJ2-1; D is possibly TRBD2 (5 bases). Germline lookup yields CDR1 SGHDT and CDR2 YYEEEE. V was shortened by 3 bases and J by 8 bases, with 15 bases between the two germline ends. The CDR3 is 14 residues long. The CDR3 DNA follows: TGTGCCAGCAGCTGGTCCTATAGCGTCGATGAGCAGTTCTTC. Amino acids: CASSWSYSVDEQFF.